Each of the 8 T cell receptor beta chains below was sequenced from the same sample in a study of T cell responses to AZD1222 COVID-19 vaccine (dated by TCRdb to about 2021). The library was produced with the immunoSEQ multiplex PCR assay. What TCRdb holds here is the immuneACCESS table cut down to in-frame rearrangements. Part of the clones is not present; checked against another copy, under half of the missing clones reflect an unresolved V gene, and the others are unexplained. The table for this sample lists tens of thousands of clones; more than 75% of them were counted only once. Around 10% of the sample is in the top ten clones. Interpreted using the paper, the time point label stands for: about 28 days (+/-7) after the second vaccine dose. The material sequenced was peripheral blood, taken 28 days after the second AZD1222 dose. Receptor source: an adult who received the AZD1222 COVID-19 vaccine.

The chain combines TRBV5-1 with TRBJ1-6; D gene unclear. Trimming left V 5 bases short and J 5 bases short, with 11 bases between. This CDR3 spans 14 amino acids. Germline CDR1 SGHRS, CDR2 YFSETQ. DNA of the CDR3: TGCGCCAGCAGATGGCAGGCAAATAATTCACCCCTCCACTTT. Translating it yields CASRWQANNSPLHF.

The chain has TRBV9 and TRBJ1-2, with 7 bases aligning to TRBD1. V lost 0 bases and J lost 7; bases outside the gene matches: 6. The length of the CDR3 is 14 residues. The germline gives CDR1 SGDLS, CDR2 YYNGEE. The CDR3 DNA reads TGTGCCAGCAGCGTAGAGGTCAGGGGGGGTGGCTACACCTTC. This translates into CASSVEVRGGGYTF.

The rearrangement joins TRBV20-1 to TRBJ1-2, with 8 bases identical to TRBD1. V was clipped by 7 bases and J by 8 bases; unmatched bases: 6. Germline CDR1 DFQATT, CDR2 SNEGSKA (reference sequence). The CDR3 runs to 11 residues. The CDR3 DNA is TGCAGTGTGCAGGGGGCAAGGGGCTACACCTTC. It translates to CSVQGARGYTF.

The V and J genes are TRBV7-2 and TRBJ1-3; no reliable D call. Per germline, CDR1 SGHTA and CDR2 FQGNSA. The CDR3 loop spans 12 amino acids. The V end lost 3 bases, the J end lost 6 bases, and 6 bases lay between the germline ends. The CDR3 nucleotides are TGTGCCAGCAGCTTTTTAGAAAACACCATATATTTT. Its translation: CASSFLENTIYF. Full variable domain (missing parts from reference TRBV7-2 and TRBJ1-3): GAGVSQSPSNKVTEKGKDVELRCDPISGHTALYWYRQSLGQGLEFLIYFQGNSAPDKSGLPSDRFSAERTGGSVSTLTIQRTQQEDSAVYLCASSFLENTIYFGEGSWLTVV.

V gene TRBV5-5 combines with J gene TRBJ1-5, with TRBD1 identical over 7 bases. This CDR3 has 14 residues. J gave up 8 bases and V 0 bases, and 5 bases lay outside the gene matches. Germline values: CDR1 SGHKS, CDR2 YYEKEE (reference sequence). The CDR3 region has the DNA TGTGCCAGCAGCTTGGGACAGGGCCTAGAGCCCCAGCATTTT. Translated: CASSLGQGLEPQHF.

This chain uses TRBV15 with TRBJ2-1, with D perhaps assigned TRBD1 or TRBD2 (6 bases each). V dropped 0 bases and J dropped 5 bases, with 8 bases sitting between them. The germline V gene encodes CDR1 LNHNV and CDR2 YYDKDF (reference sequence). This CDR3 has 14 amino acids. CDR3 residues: CATSREEGDNEQFF. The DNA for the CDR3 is TGTGCCACCAGCAGAGAGGAGGGGGACAATGAGCAGTTCTTC.

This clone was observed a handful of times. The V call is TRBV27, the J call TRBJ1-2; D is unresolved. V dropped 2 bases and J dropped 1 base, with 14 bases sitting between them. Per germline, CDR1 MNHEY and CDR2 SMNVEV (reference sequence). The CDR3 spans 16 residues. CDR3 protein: CASSLTSLDGNYGYTF. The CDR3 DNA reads TGTGCCAGCAGTTTAACCTCCCTGGACGGTAACTATGGCTACACCTTC.

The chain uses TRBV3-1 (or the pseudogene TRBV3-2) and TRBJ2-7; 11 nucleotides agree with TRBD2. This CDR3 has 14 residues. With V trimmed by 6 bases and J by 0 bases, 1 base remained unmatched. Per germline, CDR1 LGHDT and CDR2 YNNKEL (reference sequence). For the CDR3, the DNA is TGTGCCAGCAGAACTAGCGGGAGCTCCTACGAGCAGTACTTC. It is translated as CASRTSGSSYEQYF.